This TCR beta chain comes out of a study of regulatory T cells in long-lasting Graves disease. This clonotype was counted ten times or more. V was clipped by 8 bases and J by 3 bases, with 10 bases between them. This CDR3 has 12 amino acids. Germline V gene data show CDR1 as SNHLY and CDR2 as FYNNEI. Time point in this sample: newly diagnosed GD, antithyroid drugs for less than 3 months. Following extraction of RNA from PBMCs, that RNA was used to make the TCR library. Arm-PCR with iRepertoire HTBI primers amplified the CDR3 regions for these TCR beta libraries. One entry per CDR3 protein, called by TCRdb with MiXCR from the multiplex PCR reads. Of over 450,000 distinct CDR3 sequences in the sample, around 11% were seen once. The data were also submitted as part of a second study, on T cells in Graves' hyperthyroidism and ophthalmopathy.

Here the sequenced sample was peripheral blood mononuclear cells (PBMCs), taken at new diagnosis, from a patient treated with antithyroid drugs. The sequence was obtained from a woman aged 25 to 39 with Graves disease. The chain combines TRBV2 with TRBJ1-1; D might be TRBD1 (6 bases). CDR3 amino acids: CASQTGYTEAFF. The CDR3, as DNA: TGTGCCAGCCAAACAGGGTACACTGAAGCTTTCTTT.